Listed below are T cell receptor beta chains from one sample, sequenced in a study of beta chain features in type 1 diabetes. Here immunoSEQ multiplex PCR was the method, and the copy in TCRdb shows in-frame clones only, minus some. Of about 16,000 clones in the sample, about 55% were seen once. The specimen was stem cell memory CD4+ T cells from blood. All receptors derive from a woman aged 18-29 years in good health. The CDR3 runs from the conserved cysteine through the conserved F or W. A D gene is named only where the DNA matches it firmly. Part of the rows lack a size; the others show once, few, many or a class for expanded clones.

NA,TRBJ2-1,TRBV7-9,NA,CASSLVRLEQFF,TGTGCCAGCAGCTTAGTACGACTGGAGCAGTTCTTC
NA,TRBJ2-1,TRBV6-5,TRBD2,CASSPTSGRFGEQFF,TGTGCCAGCAGTCCGACTAGCGGGAGATTCGGTGAGCAGTTCTTC
few,TRBJ2-6,TRBV5-4,NA,CASSFPRRSGANVLTF,TGTGCCAGCAGCTTTCCAAGGAGATCTGGGGCCAACGTCCTGACTTTC
few,TRBJ2-7,TRBV19,TRBD2,CASSPRTAGTSADEQYF,TGTGCCAGTAGTCCACGGACAGCCGGGACTAGCGCTGACGAGCAGTACTTC
few,TRBJ1-2,TRBV4-1,TRBD1,CASSQGTGFASYTF,TGCGCCAGCAGCCAAGGGACAGGGTTTGCAAGCTACACCTTC
NA,TRBJ2-1,TRBV11-2,TRBD1,CASSPDRGLFNEQFF,TGTGCCAGCAGCCCGGACAGGGGGCTGTTCAATGAGCAGTTCTTC
few,TRBJ2-1,TRBV25-1,NA,CASTHIGRGGYNEQFF,TGTGCCAGCACCCACATAGGAAGGGGCGGCTACAATGAGCAGTTCTTC
NA,TRBJ1-2,TRBV6-5,TRBD1,CASSKYPGQGDYTF,TGTGCCAGCAGTAAATACCCGGGACAGGGCGACTACACCTTC
NA,TRBJ2-5,TRBV7-3,NA,CASSLSTGETQYF,TGTGCCAGCAGCTTATCCACCGGAGAGACCCAGTACTTC
once,TRBJ2-1,TRBV10-1,NA,CASSERQAYNEQFF,TGCGCCAGCAGTGAGAGGCAGGCGTACAATGAGCAGTTCTTC
few,TRBJ2-3,TRBV7-9,NA,CASSLRTLSTDTQYF,TGTGCCAGCAGCTTACGGACACTTAGCACAGATACGCAGTATTTT
NA,TRBJ2-1,TRBV11-2,TRBD2,CASSLGLAGGGGNEQFF,TGTGCCAGCAGCTTAGGACTAGCGGGAGGCGGGGGCAATGAGCAGTTCTTC
few,TRBJ2-1,TRBV19,TRBD1,CASSMKGTGSYNEQFF,TGTGCCAGTAGTATGAAAGGGACAGGGTCCTACAATGAGCAGTTCTTC
few,TRBJ2-1,TRBV6-6,TRBD2,CASSYELAGVNEQFF,TGTGCCAGCAGTTACGAACTAGCGGGAGTGAATGAGCAGTTCTTC
NA,TRBJ2-5,TRBV25-1,NA,CASSESQGPRWAQETQYF,TGTGCCAGCAGTGAATCACAGGGCCCCCGGTGGGCCCAAGAGACCCAGTACTTC
NA,TRBJ2-1,TRBV6-6,TRBD2,CASSYQRGAYNEQFF,TGTGCCAGCAGTTATCAGCGGGGCGCCTACAATGAGCAGTTCTTC
NA,TRBJ2-1,TRBV4-1,TRBD2,CASSQVSGGLARNEQFF,TGCGCCAGCAGCCAAGTAAGCGGGGGGTTAGCGAGGAATGAGCAGTTCTTC
NA,TRBJ2-7,TRBV6-6,NA,CASSYSTGSSYEQYF,TGTGCCAGCAGTTACTCCACGGGGAGCTCCTACGAGCAGTACTTC
NA,TRBJ2-3,TRBV7-2,TRBD2,CASSLLAGGSTDTQYF,TGTGCCAGCAGCTTACTAGCGGGAGGTAGCACAGATACGCAGTATTTT
NA,TRBJ1-1,TRBV6-6,NA,CASSYGMSNTEAFF,TGTGCCAGCAGTTACGGTATGAGCAACACTGAAGCTTTCTTT
NA,TRBJ2-7,TRBV14,TRBD1,CASSQRGLSYEQYF,TGTGCCAGCAGCCAGAGGGGGCTAAGCTACGAGCAGTACTTC
few,TRBJ1-1,TRBV7-9,TRBD1,CASSPLGTGKEKDTEAFF,TGTGCCAGCAGCCCACTCGGGACAGGGAAGGAGAAAGACACTGAAGCTTTCTTT
once,TRBJ2-3,TRBV4-2,TRBD2,CASSQDLTGGGTDTQYF,TGTGCCAGCAGCCAAGATCTTACGGGAGGGGGCACAGATACGCAGTATTTT
NA,TRBJ2-1,TRBV9,NA,CASSVGGGGRNEQFF,TGTGCCAGCAGCGTAGGGGGAGGGGGGCGCAATGAGCAGTTCTTC